These T cell receptor beta chains were read from a single sample in a study of OX40 agonist ivuxolimab in advanced cancers. Profiling relied on immunoSEQ multiplex PCR, and the TCRdb table lists in-frame clones only, not all of them. The table lists approximately 63,000 clones, 79% of them singletons. Sequencing was performed on CD4+ or CD8+ T cells sorted from blood, taken in a trial of the OX40 agonist ivuxolimab. The receptors derive from an adult with an advanced solid tumor such as melanoma, head and neck, liver or kidney cancer. Each CDR3 is given with its conserved first and last residue. Fields, in order: J gene, V gene, CDR3 protein.

j_call: TRBJ2-1
v_call: TRBV5-1
cdr3_aa: CASSFLAGGSYNEQFF

j_call: TRBJ2-5
v_call: TRBV6-5
cdr3_aa: CASSFNRVEETQYF

j_call: TRBJ1-1
v_call: TRBV5-6
cdr3_aa: CASSLDRGPGTEAFF

j_call: TRBJ1-2
v_call: TRBV4-1
cdr3_aa: CASSQPGQNYGYTF

j_call: TRBJ2-7
v_call: TRBV11-2
cdr3_aa: CASSRDLEFYEQYF

j_call: TRBJ1-6
v_call: TRBV7-2
cdr3_aa: CASSSRGTGLNSPLHF

j_call: TRBJ1-1
v_call: TRBV9
cdr3_aa: CASSVGTGSEAFF

j_call: TRBJ2-3
v_call: TRBV6-1
cdr3_aa: CASVLAGGTDTQYF

j_call: TRBJ2-5
v_call: TRBV7-2
cdr3_aa: CASSRSGGAWVETQYF

j_call: TRBJ2-2
v_call: TRBV4-1
cdr3_aa: CASSQGGQGWTGELFF

j_call: TRBJ1-1
v_call: TRBV5-4
cdr3_aa: CASSLPGVTEAFF

j_call: .
v_call: TRBV12-5
cdr3_aa: CASGRDIRGEQYF

j_call: TRBJ2-7
v_call: TRBV28
cdr3_aa: CASSLGGSYEQYF

j_call: TRBJ2-7
v_call: TRBV5-4
cdr3_aa: CASSPVAGGPYEQYF

j_call: TRBJ2-7
v_call: TRBV19
cdr3_aa: CASSTPRTGLGGEQYF

j_call: TRBJ2-7
v_call: TRBV4-1
cdr3_aa: CASSQIGAVSYEQYF